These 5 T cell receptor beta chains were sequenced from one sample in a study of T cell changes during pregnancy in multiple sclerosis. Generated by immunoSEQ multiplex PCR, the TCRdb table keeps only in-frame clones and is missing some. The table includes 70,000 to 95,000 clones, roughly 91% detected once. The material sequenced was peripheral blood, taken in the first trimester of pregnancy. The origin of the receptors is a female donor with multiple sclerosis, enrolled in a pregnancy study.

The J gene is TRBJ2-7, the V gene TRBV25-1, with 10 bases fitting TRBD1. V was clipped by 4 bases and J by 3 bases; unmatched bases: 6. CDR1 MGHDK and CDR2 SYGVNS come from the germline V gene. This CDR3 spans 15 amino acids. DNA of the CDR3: TGTGCCAGCAGTGTATCCGGGACAGGGGACTACGAGCAGTACTTC. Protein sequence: CASSVSGTGDYEQYF.

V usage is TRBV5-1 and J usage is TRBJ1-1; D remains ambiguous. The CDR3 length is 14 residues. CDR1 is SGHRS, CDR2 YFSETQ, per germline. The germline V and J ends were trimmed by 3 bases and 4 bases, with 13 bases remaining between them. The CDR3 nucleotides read TGCGCCAGCAGCTCTAGAGGCCGGGGCACTGAAGCTTTCTTT. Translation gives CASSSRGRGTEAFF.

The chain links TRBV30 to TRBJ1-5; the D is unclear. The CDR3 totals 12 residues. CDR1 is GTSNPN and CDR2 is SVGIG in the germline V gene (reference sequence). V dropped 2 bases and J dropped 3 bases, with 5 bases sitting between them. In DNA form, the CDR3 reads TGTGCCTGGAGTAACACCAATCAGCCCCAGCATTTT. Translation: CAWSNTNQPQHF.

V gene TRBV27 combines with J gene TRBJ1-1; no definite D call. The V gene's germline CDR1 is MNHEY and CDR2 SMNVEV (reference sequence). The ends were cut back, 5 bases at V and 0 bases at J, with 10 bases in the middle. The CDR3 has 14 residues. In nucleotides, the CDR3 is TGTGCCAGCAGTGACCGAACAGTGAACACTGAAGCTTTCTTT. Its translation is CASSDRTVNTEAFF.

DNA for the CDR3: TGTGCCAGCCGACGACAGGGAACCGGAACTGTCACTGAAGCTTTCTTT. Translation: CASRRQGTGTVTEAFF. The V and J genes are TRBV27 and TRBJ1-1; 7 nucleotides agree with TRBD1. The CDR3 spans 16 residues. The junction had 16 bases not matched to a gene; V was cut back by 8 bases and J by 4 bases. CDR1 is MNHEY and CDR2 is SMNVEV in the germline V gene (reference sequence).